The TCR beta chain described here comes from a study of T cells in women clearing cervical HPV infection. Details on this clone: What it binds is unknown. The CDR3 goes on 3 residues after the read ends, and that part is filled in from the germline J gene.

Study findings and constraints: A classifier using richness and V gene abundances reached an AUC of nearly 0.85. TRBV6-7 relative abundance averaged roughly 0.1% in cases and 0.15% to 0.2% in controls.

TCRdb keeps only in-frame clones here, not all; method: immunoSEQ multiplex PCR. This sample's table has roughly 48,000 clones. Germline V gene sequence: CDR1 MNHEY, CDR2 SVGEGT. CDR3 length: 15 residues. V was clipped by 6 bases and J by 7 bases, with 19 bases between them. Sequencing was carried out using blood buffy coat. The sequence was obtained from a woman aged 18-70 years with a cervical HPV16 infection that either progressed to CIN3+ or cleared (not recorded which). V usage is TRBV6-2 or TRBV6-3 and J usage is TRBJ1-5; no firm D call. CDR3 loop: CASRSRSPERQPQHF. Incomplete CDR3 DNA: TGTGCCAGCAGGTCCCGATCGCCCGAAAGGCAGCCC.